This TCR beta chain was identified in a study of T cell repertoires in cytomegalovirus infection. Findings of the study overall: Cumulative public TCR beta family frequency identified CMV carriers with the relevant HLA.

The CDR3 has 18 amino acids. V lost 4 bases to trimming and J lost 4 bases; unmatched junction nucleotides: 14. Germline values: CDR1 MNHEY, CDR2 SVGAGI. With respect to this clonotype: What it binds is not known.

MiXCR, run by TCRdb on the reads, gives a single entry per CDR3 protein. The data hold about half a million distinct CDR3 sequences, with about 42% observed a single time. The specimen comprised cultured PBMCs, sampled from culture after CMV antigen stimulation. The chain combines TRBV6-5 with TRBJ2-2; TRBD1 agrees at 8 bases. The source is a human donor in good health (CMV status not recorded). Some clones in this sample may be carry-over from other donors' samples. This chain's CDR3 is CASSFQHWGTGLTGELFF. The CDR3 nucleotides read TGTGCCAGCAGTTTTCAGCACTGGGGGACAGGTCTCACCGGGGAGCTGTTTTTT.